The rows below give T cell receptor beta chains drawn from one sample of a study of blood T cell repertoires in COVID-19. TCRdb's copy holds only in-frame clones and misses some; the assay was immunoSEQ multiplex PCR. The sample contains some 360,000 clones, roughly 89% of which appear only once. The sequencing sample was made of peripheral blood. These receptors were collected from a woman aged 55-70 years with COVID-19, enrolled during active disease. Both conserved end residues are part of each CDR3. A D gene is named only where the DNA matches it firmly. Not all rows give a size; the values are once, few, many and, for expanded clones, a class.

d_gene	v_gene	j_gene	abundance	CDR3aa	CDR3nt
TRBD1	TRBV7-2	TRBJ2-6	NA	CASSRDRVGGANVLTF	TGTGCCAGCAGCCGTGACAGGGTTGGAGGGGCCAACGTCCTGACTTTC
NA	TRBV30	TRBJ2-5	once	CAWSLGGTQQETQYF	TGTGCCTGGAGCCTCGGGGGTACACAACAAGAGACCCAGTACTTC
TRBD2	TRBV7-6	TRBJ2-3	NA	CASSLRTSGSTDTQYF	TGTGCCAGCAGCCTTCGGACTAGCGGTAGCACAGATACGCAGTATTTT
TRBD1	TRBV5-1	TRBJ2-7	few	CASSLSGQASYEQYF	TGCGCCAGCAGCTTGTCGGGACAGGCCTCCTACGAGCAGTACTTC
TRBD1	TRBV9	TRBJ1-2	NA	CASSEGQGQGYGYTF	TGTGCCAGCAGCGAGGGACAGGGCCAGGGCTATGGCTACACCTTC
TRBD2	TRBV5-4	TRBJ2-4	NA	CASSRTSGGPAKNIQYF	TGTGCCAGCAGCCGGACTAGCGGGGGACCGGCCAAAAACATTCAGTACTTC
NA	TRBV4-2	TRBJ2-5	once	CASSKTGGSDETQYF	TGTGCCAGCAGTAAGACCGGAGGGAGTGACGAGACCCAGTACTTC
TRBD2	TRBV12-3/TRBV12-4	TRBJ2-7	NA	CASSTGTNYEQYF	TGTGCCAGCAGTACCGGGACTAACTACGAGCAGTACTTC
TRBD1	TRBV18	TRBJ1-4	NA	CASSTIGGATNEKLFF	TGTGCCAGCTCAACGATAGGGGGCGCAACTAATGAAAAACTGTTTTTT
NA	TRBV5-6	TRBJ1-4	NA	CASSQRRVNEKLFF	TGTGCCAGCAGCCAGAGACGGGTTAATGAAAAACTGTTTTTT
TRBD1	TRBV7-9	TRBJ2-2	few	CASSLAEGTGDTGELFF	TGTGCCAGCAGCTTAGCTGAGGGGACAGGAGACACCGGGGAGCTGTTTTTT
TRBD1	TRBV7-2	TRBJ2-2	NA	CASSWNVDRGKAGELFF	TGTGCCAGCAGCTGGAACGTAGACAGGGGGAAGGCTGGGGAGCTGTTTTTT
NA	TRBV6-5	TRBJ1-5	NA	CASNPGDHSNQPQHF	TGTGCCAGCAACCCCGGAGACCATAGCAATCAGCCCCAGCATTTT
TRBD1	TRBV28	TRBJ1-1	few	CASSSQGATPTLNTEAFF	TGTGCCAGCAGTTCGCAGGGGGCGACCCCTACCTTGAACACTGAAGCTTTCTTT
NA	TRBV7-9	TRBJ1-3	NA	CASTPDNSGNTIYF	TGTGCCAGCACCCCTGACAACTCTGGAAACACCATATATTTT
NA	TRBV7-6	TRBJ1-4	NA	CASSSFPGDEKLFF	TGTGCCAGCAGCTCTTTCCCGGGAGATGAAAAACTGTTTTTT
NA	TRBV2	TRBJ1-2	NA	CASSGTGYGYTF	TGTGCCAGCAGCGGAACAGGGTATGGCTACACCTTC
TRBD1	TRBV6-5	TRBJ1-4	NA	CASSYQGQGGEKLFF	TGTGCCAGCAGTTACCAGGGACAGGGCGGGGAAAAACTGTTTTTT
TRBD1	TRBV7-9	TRBJ2-2	NA	CASSPLGTGQTGELFF	TGTGCCAGCAGCCCCCTGGGGACAGGGCAGACCGGGGAGCTGTTTTTT
TRBD1	TRBV3-1/TRBV3-2	TRBJ1-2	NA	CASTQSWGQDSANYGYTF	TGTGCCAGCACCCAATCTTGGGGACAGGACTCAGCTAACTATGGCTACACCTTC
TRBD2	TRBV5-4	TRBJ2-2	once	CASSRGLAANTGELFF	TGTGCCAGCAGCAGAGGACTAGCGGCAAACACCGGGGAGCTGTTTTTT
NA	TRBV25-1	TRBJ2-3	NA	CASSEAGGRPDTDTQYF	TGTGCCAGCAGTGAGGCGGGTGGCAGGCCTGACACAGATACGCAGTATTTT
NA	TRBV7-9	TRBJ2-3	NA	CASSFIAATDTQYF	TGTGCCAGCAGCTTTATAGCGGCAACAGATACGCAGTATTTT
NA	TRBV19	TRBJ1-5	once	CASSIRGGAGQPQHF	TGTGCCAGTAGTATAAGAGGGGGGGCTGGCCAGCCCCAGCATTTT
TRBD1	TRBV5-1	TRBJ1-2	NA	CASSLVGTGGGYTF	TGCGCCAGCAGCTTGGTTGGGACAGGGGGTGGCTACACCTTC
NA	TRBV4-1	TRBJ2-1	NA	CASSSLGGSYNEQFF	TGCGCCAGCAGTTCTTTGGGGGGCTCCTACAATGAGCAGTTCTTC
TRBD1	TRBV7-9	TRBJ1-6	NA	CASSSGQVYNSPLHF	TGTGCCAGCAGCTCCGGACAGGTCTATAATTCACCCCTCCACTTT
TRBD1	TRBV27	TRBJ2-1	NA	CASSSRDSPRNEQFF	TGTGCCAGCAGTTCCCGGGACAGCCCAAGGAATGAGCAGTTCTTC
TRBD1	TRBV5-5	TRBJ2-1	NA	CASSLVPRRTGTNEQFF	TGTGCCAGCAGCTTGGTACCACGAAGGACAGGGACCAATGAGCAGTTCTTC
TRBD1	TRBV7-2	TRBJ2-7	NA	CASSRQGTSYEQYF	TGTGCCAGCAGCAGACAGGGGACCTCCTACGAGCAGTACTTC
NA	TRBV27	TRBJ1-5	NA	CASSPRGGYQPQHF	TGTGCCAGCAGTCCGCGGGGGGGCTATCAGCCCCAGCATTTT
TRBD1	TRBV5-4	TRBJ1-3	NA	CASSSRTGSGNTIYF	TGTGCCAGCAGCTCTAGGACAGGCTCTGGAAACACCATATATTTT
TRBD2	TRBV5-1	TRBJ2-7	NA	CARRGLAGDEQYF	TGCGCCAGAAGGGGACTAGCGGGGGACGAGCAGTACTTC
NA	TRBV7-7	TRBJ1-1	NA	CASSFKQNTEAFF	TGTGCCAGCAGCTTCAAACAAAACACTGAAGCTTTCTTT
NA	TRBV12-3/TRBV12-4	TRBJ2-7	once	CASSLSGKTQQYF	TGTGCCAGCAGTCTGTCGGGGAAGACTCAGCAGTACTTC
TRBD2	TRBV3-1/TRBV3-2	TRBJ2-5	NA	CASRGTSGHLGETQYF	TGTGCCAGCAGAGGGACTAGCGGGCACCTCGGAGAGACCCAGTACTTC
NA	TRBV28	TRBJ1-2	NA	CASSLGGGYIYYGYTF	TGTGCCAGCAGTTTGGGGGGGGGCTATATATACTATGGCTACACCTTC
NA	TRBV3-1/TRBV3-2	TRBJ2-7	NA	CASSHSGLAEQYF	TGTGCCAGCAGCCATAGCGGCCTTGCCGAGCAGTACTTC
NA	TRBV7-9	TRBJ2-7	NA	CASSLGLFYEQYF	TGTGCCAGCAGCTTAGGACTCTTCTACGAGCAGTACTTC
NA	TRBV3-1/TRBV3-2	TRBJ2-2	NA	CASSQYPSGHTGELFF	TGTGCCAGCAGCCAATACCCCAGCGGGCACACCGGGGAGCTGTTTTTT
NA	TRBV5-1	TRBJ1-1	NA	CAGSSGTRRTEAFF	TGCGCCGGCAGCTCCGGGACTCGGAGGACTGAAGCTTTCTTT
TRBD1	TRBV5-1	TRBJ1-1	NA	CASSLGRTGGFDTEAFF	TGCGCCAGCAGCTTGGGCCGAACAGGGGGCTTTGACACTGAAGCTTTCTTT
TRBD1	TRBV7-9	TRBJ1-5	NA	CASSFPGQDQPQHF	TGTGCCAGCAGCTTCCCGGGACAGGACCAGCCCCAGCATTTT
NA	TRBV6-5	TRBJ2-1	NA	CASRQSGGEYNEQFF	TGTGCCAGCAGGCAGTCTGGCGGGGAGTACAATGAGCAGTTCTTC
TRBD1	TRBV6-5	TRBJ1-1	NA	CASDFRTGIGTEAFF	TGTGCCAGCGACTTCCGGACAGGGATCGGTACTGAAGCTTTCTTT
TRBD1	TRBV5-1	TRBJ1-2	NA	CASSSGGIANYGYTF	TGCGCCAGCAGCTCAGGGGGAATAGCTAACTATGGCTACACCTTC